The rows below give T cell receptor beta chains drawn from one sample of a study of vaccination effects on CD4 cells after COVID-19. The antigens of these receptors remain unknown. Assay: immunoSEQ multiplex PCR; the TCRdb copy retains only in-frame clones and omits some. The sample includes 40,000 or so clones, over 60% of them seen just once. The input for sequencing was CD4+ T cells from PBMCs cultured without peptide, taken after COVID-19 vaccination. The receptors were gathered from a human donor who received a COVID-19 vaccine. CDR3s include the opening cysteine and the closing phenylalanine or tryptophan. The order of the fields is D gene, clone size, J gene, V gene, CDR3 DNA, CDR3 protein. The D gene is left open where the match is weak. Only part of the rows carry a size: once, few, many, or a class if the clone is expanded.

d_gene: TRBD1
abundance: NA
j_gene: TRBJ2-1
v_gene: TRBV2
CDR3nt: TGTGCCAGCAGTGATCAAGGACAGGGTTTCAATGAGCAGTTCTTC
CDR3aa: CASSDQGQGFNEQFF

d_gene: TRBD1
abundance: NA
j_gene: TRBJ1-3
v_gene: TRBV9
CDR3nt: TGTGCCAGCAGCGTAGAGGGACAGCTTGGAAACACCATATATTTT
CDR3aa: CASSVEGQLGNTIYF

d_gene: TRBD1
abundance: NA
j_gene: TRBJ1-5
v_gene: TRBV24-1
CDR3nt: TGTGCCACCAGTGATGGGACAGGCAATCAGCCCCAGCATTTT
CDR3aa: CATSDGTGNQPQHF

d_gene: NA
abundance: NA
j_gene: TRBJ1-1
v_gene: TRBV6-4
CDR3nt: TGTGCCAGCAGTGCAGCGGTAGGCACTGAAGCTTTCTTT
CDR3aa: CASSAAVGTEAFF

d_gene: NA
abundance: once
j_gene: TRBJ1-2
v_gene: TRBV5-6
CDR3nt: TGTGCCAGCAGCTTTTCCCCAGAAACAAACTATGGCTACACCTTC
CDR3aa: CASSFSPETNYGYTF

d_gene: NA
abundance: once
j_gene: TRBJ1-1
v_gene: TRBV5-1
CDR3nt: TGCGCCAGCAGCGACAACCGGTCCCTGAAAGCTTTCTTT
CDR3aa: CASSDNRSLKAFF

d_gene: NA
abundance: NA
j_gene: TRBJ1-2
v_gene: TRBV25-1
CDR3nt: TGTGCCAGCAGTGAAGGCAGAAACTCCTATGGCTACACCTTC
CDR3aa: CASSEGRNSYGYTF

d_gene: TRBD1
abundance: NA
j_gene: TRBJ1-1
v_gene: TRBV27
CDR3nt: TGTGCCAGCACAGGGGGCAACGGAGCTTTCTTT
CDR3aa: CASTGGNGAFF

d_gene: NA
abundance: NA
j_gene: TRBJ2-1
v_gene: TRBV2
CDR3nt: TGTGCCAGCAGTGACTCGGACATAAACGCTGAGCAGTTCTTC
CDR3aa: CASSDSDINAEQFF

d_gene: NA
abundance: NA
j_gene: TRBJ1-4
v_gene: TRBV19
CDR3nt: TGTGCCAGTCGAGTCCGGCTGGGGCTTCGGGATGAAAAACTGTTTTTT
CDR3aa: CASRVRLGLRDEKLFF

d_gene: NA
abundance: NA
j_gene: TRBJ2-6
v_gene: TRBV27
CDR3nt: TGTGCCAGCAGTTTTTTCATAGGGTCTGGGGCCAACGTCCTGACTTTC
CDR3aa: CASSFFIGSGANVLTF

d_gene: NA
abundance: NA
j_gene: TRBJ1-4
v_gene: TRBV19
CDR3nt: TGTGCCAGTAACCCAGGGGAGTGGGGTGAAAAACTGTTTTTT
CDR3aa: CASNPGEWGEKLFF

d_gene: NA
abundance: NA
j_gene: TRBJ1-2
v_gene: TRBV19
CDR3nt: TGTGCCAGTAGTATCAGGGCTAACTATGGCTACACCTTC
CDR3aa: CASSIRANYGYTF

d_gene: NA
abundance: NA
j_gene: TRBJ1-5
v_gene: TRBV29-1
CDR3nt: TGCAGCGTCGGAACGGGGTATAGCAATCAGCCCCAGCATTTT
CDR3aa: CSVGTGYSNQPQHF

d_gene: TRBD1
abundance: NA
j_gene: TRBJ1-2
v_gene: TRBV10-3
CDR3nt: TGTGCCACAACCGGGACAGGAAAAACCTATGGCTACACCTTC
CDR3aa: CATTGTGKTYGYTF

d_gene: TRBD1
abundance: few
j_gene: TRBJ1-5
v_gene: TRBV2
CDR3nt: TGTGCCAGCAGTGGACTGGGACAGGGAACCGTGGCCCAGCATTTT
CDR3aa: CASSGLGQGTVAQHF

d_gene: TRBD2
abundance: NA
j_gene: TRBJ2-7
v_gene: TRBV6-2/TRBV6-3
CDR3nt: TGTGCCAGCAGCCCTCCCCCTAGCGGGATACCTCTGAGCTCCTACGAGCAGTACTTC
CDR3aa: CASSPPPSGIPLSSYEQYF

d_gene: NA
abundance: few
j_gene: TRBJ2-5
v_gene: TRBV30
CDR3nt: TGTGCCTGGAGCCTCCGGAGGCAAGAGACCCAGTACTTC
CDR3aa: CAWSLRRQETQYF

d_gene: NA
abundance: NA
j_gene: TRBJ1-2
v_gene: TRBV2
CDR3nt: TGTGCCAGCAGTCTTTCACTGGGCATTAACTATGGCTACACCTTC
CDR3aa: CASSLSLGINYGYTF

d_gene: NA
abundance: few
j_gene: TRBJ1-1
v_gene: TRBV19
CDR3nt: TGTGCCAGTAGTATCTCAGCGAACACTGAAGCTTTCTTT
CDR3aa: CASSISANTEAFF

d_gene: NA
abundance: NA
j_gene: TRBJ2-3
v_gene: TRBV5-1
CDR3nt: TGCGCCAGCAGCAACGGTGTAGACTTGTTCACAGATACGCAGTATTTT
CDR3aa: CASSNGVDLFTDTQYF

d_gene: NA
abundance: NA
j_gene: TRBJ2-3
v_gene: TRBV7-9
CDR3nt: TGTGCCAGCAGCGTCTTGGGTACCCGCACAGATACGCAGTATTTT
CDR3aa: CASSVLGTRTDTQYF

d_gene: TRBD1
abundance: NA
j_gene: TRBJ2-5
v_gene: TRBV19
CDR3nt: TGTGCCAGTAGTATCGCTATGGGACAGGGTTGGAGAGAGACCCAGTACTTC
CDR3aa: CASSIAMGQGWRETQYF

d_gene: NA
abundance: NA
j_gene: TRBJ2-7
v_gene: TRBV29-1
CDR3nt: TGCAGCGCCGCGGGACGGTATACCTACGAGCAGTACTTC
CDR3aa: CSAAGRYTYEQYF

d_gene: NA
abundance: NA
j_gene: TRBJ2-7
v_gene: TRBV18
CDR3nt: TGTGCCAGCTCCCCTGGGGGGCAGCTGGTGAGCGAGCAGTACTTC
CDR3aa: CASSPGGQLVSEQYF

d_gene: TRBD1
abundance: NA
j_gene: TRBJ1-1
v_gene: TRBV5-1
CDR3nt: TGCGCCAGCAGCTTATACGACTGGACCAGGGGGGTGAAGGTTGAAGCTTTCTTT
CDR3aa: CASSLYDWTRGVKVEAFF

d_gene: NA
abundance: NA
j_gene: TRBJ2-1
v_gene: TRBV20-1
CDR3nt: TGCAGTGCTAGTCGGCAGGTGAATGAGCAGTTCTTC
CDR3aa: CSASRQVNEQFF

d_gene: NA
abundance: NA
j_gene: TRBJ1-1
v_gene: TRBV30
CDR3nt: TGTGCCTGGACAGGCATGAACACTGAAGCTTTCTTT
CDR3aa: CAWTGMNTEAFF

d_gene: NA
abundance: NA
j_gene: TRBJ2-5
v_gene: TRBV10-1
CDR3nt: TGCGCCAGCAGTTCCGACAGGGAGACCCAGTACTTC
CDR3aa: CASSSDRETQYF

d_gene: NA
abundance: NA
j_gene: TRBJ1-5
v_gene: TRBV19
CDR3nt: TGTGCCAGTAGTATAGTGGGGGGGAATCAGCCCCAGCATTTT
CDR3aa: CASSIVGGNQPQHF

d_gene: TRBD1
abundance: NA
j_gene: TRBJ2-3
v_gene: TRBV6-4
CDR3nt: TGTGCCAGCAGTGGAGGACAGGGGGCTACAGATACGCAGTATTTT
CDR3aa: CASSGGQGATDTQYF

d_gene: NA
abundance: NA
j_gene: TRBJ2-7
v_gene: TRBV9
CDR3nt: TGTGCCAGCAGCGTAGATCTAGCGAGCTCCTACGAGCAGTACTTC
CDR3aa: CASSVDLASSYEQYF

d_gene: NA
abundance: NA
j_gene: TRBJ1-1
v_gene: TRBV5-1
CDR3nt: TGCGCCAGCAGCACAGGACGGTTGATGAACACTGAAGCTTTCTTT
CDR3aa: CASSTGRLMNTEAFF

d_gene: NA
abundance: NA
j_gene: TRBJ1-5
v_gene: TRBV3-1/TRBV3-2
CDR3nt: TGTGCCAGCAGCCTGGGGACGAGCAATCAGCCCCAGCATTTT
CDR3aa: CASSLGTSNQPQHF

d_gene: NA
abundance: few
j_gene: TRBJ1-4
v_gene: TRBV29-1
CDR3nt: TGCAGCGTTGAAGAGACAGAAGGAGCTAATGAAAAACTGTTTTTT
CDR3aa: CSVEETEGANEKLFF

d_gene: TRBD2
abundance: NA
j_gene: TRBJ2-1
v_gene: TRBV2
CDR3nt: TGTGCCAGCAGTAGACTAGCGGGGGGTTACAATGAGCAGTTCTTC
CDR3aa: CASSRLAGGYNEQFF

d_gene: TRBD2
abundance: NA
j_gene: TRBJ2-5
v_gene: TRBV5-4
CDR3nt: TGTGCCAGCAGCTGGGGACTAGCGGGAGGTCAAGAGACCCAGTACTTC
CDR3aa: CASSWGLAGGQETQYF

d_gene: TRBD2
abundance: NA
j_gene: TRBJ2-3
v_gene: TRBV30
CDR3nt: TGTGCCTGGAGACTAGCGGGTACTAGCACAGATACGCAGTATTTT
CDR3aa: CAWRLAGTSTDTQYF

d_gene: TRBD1
abundance: NA
j_gene: TRBJ1-2
v_gene: TRBV5-1
CDR3nt: TGCGCCAGCAGCACGGGACAGGAAAGTGGCTACACCTTC
CDR3aa: CASSTGQESGYTF

d_gene: TRBD1
abundance: once
j_gene: TRBJ1-3
v_gene: TRBV30
CDR3nt: TGTGCCTGGACTGATGACAGGGCGCCTGGAAACACCATATATTTT
CDR3aa: CAWTDDRAPGNTIYF

d_gene: TRBD2
abundance: NA
j_gene: TRBJ2-7
v_gene: TRBV7-9
CDR3nt: TGTGCCAGCAGCTTAGAAGGACTAGCGGGAGGGCCGACAACCTACGAGCAGTACTTC
CDR3aa: CASSLEGLAGGPTTYEQYF

d_gene: NA
abundance: NA
j_gene: TRBJ1-3
v_gene: TRBV6-5
CDR3nt: TGTGCCAGCAGACCCGACGGCTCTGGAAACACCATATATTTT
CDR3aa: CASRPDGSGNTIYF

d_gene: NA
abundance: NA
j_gene: TRBJ2-1
v_gene: TRBV9
CDR3nt: TGTGCCAGCAGCGTAGGCTGGAGCTCCTACAATGAGCAGTTCTTC
CDR3aa: CASSVGWSSYNEQFF

d_gene: NA
abundance: NA
j_gene: TRBJ2-3
v_gene: TRBV6-5
CDR3nt: TGTGCCAGTTCGGGCCCCGTCGGGCAGTATTTT
CDR3aa: CASSGPVGQYF

d_gene: TRBD1
abundance: NA
j_gene: TRBJ1-6
v_gene: TRBV6-5
CDR3nt: TGTGCCAGCAGTTCCGGGACAGGGGGCCTGCGTTCACCCCTCCACTTT
CDR3aa: CASSSGTGGLRSPLHF

d_gene: NA
abundance: NA
j_gene: TRBJ2-1
v_gene: TRBV7-8
CDR3nt: TGTGCCAGCAGCTTATGGCAGGGACCCTACAATGAGCAGTTCTTC
CDR3aa: CASSLWQGPYNEQFF